The 32 T cell receptor beta chains presented below share a single source sample, sequenced in a study of OX40 agonist ivuxolimab in advanced cancers. Some clones are missing from TCRdb's copy, which holds only in-frame ones; the method was immunoSEQ multiplex PCR. The sample shows roughly 70,000 clones, about 86% of them seen only once. Here the sequenced sample was CD4+ or CD8+ T cells sorted from blood, taken in a trial of the OX40 agonist ivuxolimab. These TCRs come from an adult with an advanced solid tumor such as melanoma, head and neck, liver or kidney cancer.

J is TRBJ1-6 and V is TRBV27; TRBD1 might be the D (5 bases). This CDR3 spans 15 amino acids. The V gene lost 5 bases and the J gene lost 7 bases, with 15 bases spanning the gap. The germline V gene has CDR1 MNHEY and CDR2 SMNVEV (reference sequence). CDR3 loop: CASSALGAMNSPLHF. The CDR3 DNA is TGTGCCAGCAGTGCACTTGGGGCAATGAATTCACCCCTCCACTTT.

V is TRBV5-4 and J is TRBJ2-7; TRBD1 matches 9 bases. J gave up 5 bases and V 2 bases, and 2 bases lay outside the gene matches. Germline CDR1 is SGHNT and CDR2 is YYREEE (reference sequence). The CDR3 runs to 13 residues. The CDR3 DNA is TGTGCCAGCAGCTTTACAGGGGGCGACGAGCAGTACTTC. It translates to CASSFTGGDEQYF.

This clone is a singleton in its sample. The CDR3 spells CASSQDPDLEGEQYF. CDR3 nucleotide sequence: TGCGCCAGCAGCCAAGATCCGGATTTAGAGGGCGAGCAGTACTTC. J is TRBJ2-7 and V is TRBV4-3; D is possibly TRBD2 (5 bases). The CDR3 spans 15 residues. V was pared by 0 bases and J by 6 bases, with 15 bases between. Germline CDR1 reads LGHNA; CDR2 reads YSLEER.

This rearrangement joins TRBV7-9 to TRBJ2-1; possibly TRBD1 or TRBD2 for D (7 bases each). The CDR3 loop spans 14 amino acids. V was cut by 5 bases and J by 8 bases, with 16 bases left in between. The germline V gene encodes CDR1 SEHNR and CDR2 FQNEAQ (reference sequence). CDR3 in amino acids: CASSPRGGFDEQFF. CDR3 coding DNA: TGTGCCAGCAGCCCCAGGGGGGGGTTCGATGAGCAGTTCTTC.

The rearrangement uses TRBV7-9 and TRBJ2-4, with D perhaps matching TRBD2 (5 bases). This CDR3 contains 12 residues. V lost 1 base to trimming and J lost 10 bases, with 8 bases between them. The germline gives CDR1 SEHNR, CDR2 FQNEAQ (reference sequence). CDR3 loop: CASSLERDIQYF. The CDR3 nucleotides are TGTGCCAGCAGCTTAGAACGGGATATTCAGTACTTC.

Of note for this clone: Other nucleotide sequences from this sample produce the same CDR3. The chain carries TRBV4-3 and TRBJ2-3; D perhaps matches TRBD1 (6 bases). V lost 4 bases and J lost 3, with 14 bases in between. CDR3 length: 15 residues. Germline lookup yields CDR1 LGHNA and CDR2 YSLEER. The CDR3 here is CASSLQGSGTDTQYF. Written as DNA, the CDR3 is TGCGCCAGCAGCCTACAGGGTTCTGGGACAGATACGCAGTATTTT.

This clone showed up just once. The chain employs TRBV6-6 and TRBJ2-1; D perhaps matches TRBD2 (6 bases). The V end lost 7 bases, the J end lost 0 bases, and 13 bases lay between the germline ends. This CDR3 is built from 15 residues. Germline-derived CDR1 and CDR2 are MNHNY and SVGAGI (reference sequence). The CDR3 here is CASKPQRASYNEQFF. The DNA for the CDR3 is TGTGCCAGCAAACCCCAGCGGGCCTCCTACAATGAGCAGTTCTTC.

This chain joins TRBV28 and TRBJ2-7; 9 nucleotides line up with TRBD1. The CDR3 extends over 14 amino acids. Looked up from germline, CDR1 is MDHEN and CDR2 is SYDVKM. Germline trimming cut 6 bases from V and 2 bases from J; bases unmatched to any gene: 5. The CDR3 DNA reads TGTGCCAGCAGAGTTGGGACAGGGACCTACGAGCAGTACTTC. Translating gives CASRVGTGTYEQYF.

J is TRBJ2-7 and V is TRBV18; TRBD2 aligns across 8 bases. Germline V lookup: CDR1 KGHSH, CDR2 LQKENI. CDR3 length: 18 amino acids. Unmatched junction bases numbered 13, after V lost 1 base and J lost 2 bases. CDR3 residues: CASSPLTRSGSPTYEQYF. CDR3 nucleotides: TGTGCCAGCTCACCACTAACCCGAAGCGGGAGCCCGACCTACGAGCAGTACTTC.

This clone was counted a single time. Other DNA sequences from this sample encode an identical CDR3 as well. V usage is TRBV6-5 and J usage is TRBJ2-3; no definite D call. Trimming pared 0 bases from V and 5 bases from J, leaving 3 bases between. The CDR3 totals 12 residues. From germline, CDR1 is MNHEY and CDR2 SVGAGI. DNA for the CDR3: TGTGCCAGCAGTTACTCCGGAGATACGCAGTATTTT. Amino acid sequence: CASSYSGDTQYF.

The CDR3 DNA reads TGTGCCAGTAAAGACTCCTATAATTCACCCCTCCACTTT. It translates to CASKDSYNSPLHF. The J gene is TRBJ1-6, the V gene TRBV6-5; no reliable D call. Trimming cost V 9 bases and J 0 bases, with 6 bases left between them. The CDR3 spans 13 residues. Germline lookup yields CDR1 MNHEY and CDR2 SVGAGI.

The chain links TRBV9 to TRBJ2-3; TRBD2 matches at 8 bases. Germline-derived CDR1 and CDR2 are SGDLS and YYNGEE. V shed 0 bases, J shed 7 bases, and the junction held 10 bases outside the gene matches. The CDR3 loop spans 16 amino acids. The CDR3 reads CASSVGGPGRVNTQYF. As DNA, the CDR3 is TGTGCCAGCAGCGTAGGGGGTCCCGGGAGGGTGAATACGCAGTATTTT.

This clone was seen more than once but under ten times. The V call is TRBV28, the J call TRBJ2-3; D unresolved. The CDR3 covers 13 residues. Trimming took off 7 bases at V and 8 bases at J, with 16 bases between the two ends. Germline V gives CDR1 MDHEN, CDR2 SYDVKM. As DNA, the CDR3 is TGTGCCAGCACCACCACCCCAAGTAGTACGCAGTATTTT. It translates to CASTTTPSSTQYF.

The chain links TRBV18 to TRBJ2-1, with 10 bases identical to TRBD1. The CDR3 covers 17 residues. The V gene's germline CDR1 is KGHSH and CDR2 LQKENI. Trimming cost V 2 bases and J 3 bases; bases outside gene matches: 7. This chain's CDR3 is CASSPLTGTGDYNEQFF. In nucleotides, the CDR3 is TGTGCCAGCTCACCATTGACCGGGACAGGGGACTACAATGAGCAGTTCTTC. Drawing the rest from reference TRBV18 and TRBJ2-1, the complete variable domain is NAGVMQNPRHLVRRRGQEARLRCSPMKGHSHVYWYRQLPEEGLKFMVYLQKENIIDESGMPKERFSAEFPKEGPSILRIQQVVRGDSAAYFCASSPLTGTGDYNEQFFGPGTRLTVL.

This clone was counted a few times. The rearrangement links TRBV6-5 to TRBJ1-3; no firm D call. V was cut by 2 bases and J by 3 bases, with 11 bases left in between. This CDR3 comprises 15 residues. Germline CDR1 is MNHEY and CDR2 is SVGAGI. CDR3 protein: CASSYSGRGGNTIYF. The DNA for the CDR3 is TGTGCCAGCAGTTACAGCGGCAGAGGTGGAAACACCATATATTTT.

The rearrangement joins TRBV2 to TRBJ1-3, with D perhaps matching TRBD1 (6 bases). CDR1 and CDR2 (germline): SNHLY, FYNNEI. Trimming pared 7 bases from V and 0 bases from J, leaving 10 bases between. The CDR3 has 14 residues. CDR3 sequence: CASTWGASGNTIYF. The CDR3 region has the DNA TGTGCCAGCACCTGGGGGGCCTCTGGAAACACCATATATTTT.

This clone was found a few times. The chain recombines TRBV11-2 with TRBJ1-3; D is unclear. The germline V and J ends were trimmed by 3 bases and 0 bases, with 12 bases remaining between them. Germline CDR1 is SGHAT and CDR2 is FQNNGV. The length of the CDR3 is 16 residues. CDR3 protein: CASSFGPVFSGNTIYF. As DNA, the CDR3 is TGTGCCAGCAGCTTCGGACCGGTCTTCTCTGGAAACACCATATATTTT.

The chain links TRBV7-2 to TRBJ1-1; 8 nucleotides line up with TRBD1. With 5 bases clipped from V and 0 bases from J, the junction kept 8 bases outside the gene matches. Germline loops: CDR1 SGHTA, CDR2 FQGNSA. The CDR3 totals 16 residues. CDR3 coding DNA: TGTGCCAGCAGCCCAAGACAGGGGACCATGAACACTGAAGCTTTCTTT. Its protein product is CASSPRQGTMNTEAFF.

The V gene is TRBV30, the J gene TRBJ2-5, with D uncertain. The germline gives CDR1 GTSNPN, CDR2 SVGIG (reference sequence). V was trimmed by 2 bases and J by 5 bases, leaving 15 bases between them. The CDR3 loop spans 14 amino acids. This CDR3 is CAWSIGFGTETQYF. The CDR3 nucleotides read TGTGCCTGGAGTATTGGATTCGGTACGGAGACCCAGTACTTC.

The chain couples TRBV19 to TRBJ2-6; the D gene is possibly TRBD2 (5 bases). Between the trimmed V and J ends, which lost 0 bases and 0 bases, there was a span of 18 bases. The CDR3 covers 20 residues. CDR1 LNHDA and CDR2 SQIVND come from the germline V gene (reference sequence). CDR3 in amino acids: CASSIDVTGRVSSGANVLTF. The CDR3 DNA reads TGTGCCAGTAGTATAGATGTCACGGGAAGGGTGAGCTCTGGGGCCAACGTCCTGACTTTC.

The chain is built from TRBV5-1 and TRBJ2-1, with 7 bases identical to TRBD1. Unmatched junction bases numbered 3, after V lost 0 bases and J lost 3 bases. Germline V lookup: CDR1 SGHRS, CDR2 YFSETQ. The CDR3 is 15 residues long. The CDR3 loop reads CASSLAGTDYNEQFF. CDR3 nucleotides: TGCGCCAGCAGCTTGGCCGGGACAGACTACAATGAGCAGTTCTTC.

The V gene is TRBV29-1, the J gene TRBJ2-1; 7 bases map to TRBD2. V lost 6 bases to trimming and J lost 6 bases; unmatched junction nucleotides: 5. The CDR3 sequence is 12 residues long. Germline CDR1 and CDR2: SQVTM and ANQGSEA. This CDR3 reads CSVGRGSNEQFF. CDR3 nucleotide sequence: TGCAGCGTCGGGCGGGGGTCCAATGAGCAGTTCTTC.

This rearrangement joins TRBV5-1 to TRBJ1-1; maybe TRBD1 (6 bases). Germline V gene data show CDR1 as SGHRS and CDR2 as YFSETQ. The germline V and J ends were trimmed by 4 bases and 4 bases, with 14 bases remaining between them. The length of the CDR3 is 14 residues. The CDR3 DNA reads as TGCGCCAGCAGCCCCCGGGGGGCGGGCACTGAAGCTTTCTTT. Translating it yields CASSPRGAGTEAFF.

CDR3 sequence: CASSSQGQSGNTIYF. The CDR3 DNA sequence: TGTGCCAGCAGCTCGCAGGGGCAGTCTGGAAACACCATATATTTT. The chain joins TRBV7-2 to TRBJ1-3; tentative D call: TRBD1 (6 bases). Trimming removed 4 bases from V and 1 base from J, with 11 bases in between. The CDR3 covers 15 residues. Germline CDR1 and CDR2: SGHTA and FQGNSA. The variable domain in full, with the rest retrieved from reference TRBV7-2 and TRBJ1-3, is GAGVSQSPSNKVTEKGKDVELRCDPISGHTALYWYRQSLGQGLEFLIYFQGNSAPDKSGLPSDRFSAERTGGSVSTLTIQRTQQEDSAVYLCASSSQGQSGNTIYFGEGSWLTVV.

The J gene is TRBJ1-5, the V gene TRBV2; a weak D match, TRBD1 (5 bases). This CDR3 region has 17 residues. The germline CDR1 and CDR2 sequences are SNHLY and FYNNEI. Trimming left V 2 bases short and J 0 bases short, with 14 bases between. CDR3 sequence (DNA): TGTGCCAGCAGTGAAAGGCAGGGAGCCTTTAGCAATCAGCCCCAGCATTTT. Amino acid sequence: CASSERQGAFSNQPQHF.

The chain has TRBV6-5 and TRBJ1-1; no definite D call. The CDR3 loop spans 14 amino acids. V gave up 0 bases and J gave up 10 bases, with 15 bases separating them. Germline CDR1 MNHEY, CDR2 SVGAGI. The CDR3 sequence is CASSYSSVRVGAFF. The CDR3 nucleotides read TGTGCCAGCAGTTACTCGAGTGTTAGGGTGGGAGCTTTCTTT.

V and J are TRBV7-9 and TRBJ1-2; D possibly corresponds to TRBD1 (5 bases). CDR1 is SEHNR and CDR2 is FQNEAQ in the germline V gene (reference sequence). This CDR3 region has 12 residues. Trimming removed 2 bases from V and 7 bases from J, with 8 bases in between. For the CDR3, the DNA is TGTGCCAGCAGCTTAACGCAGGGTGGCTACACCTTC. It specifies CASSLTQGGYTF.

The chain recombines TRBV19 with TRBJ1-4; D is possibly TRBD1 (6 bases). V lost 6 bases, J lost 6 bases, and 20 bases lay in between. The CDR3 is 16 amino acids. Germline loops: CDR1 LNHDA, CDR2 SQIVND (reference sequence). CDR3 nucleotides: TGTGCCAGTAGCCCCAGGACGGGGGCAGGATATGAAAAACTGTTTTTT. It translates to CASSPRTGAGYEKLFF.

The V and J genes are TRBV19 and TRBJ1-5; D gene ambiguous. CDR1 is LNHDA, CDR2 SQIVND, per germline (reference sequence). V lost 2 bases and J lost 6, with 11 bases in between. The length of the CDR3 is 14 residues. CDR3 bases: TGTGCCAGTAGTATAAGTCCGAGGGTTCAGCCCCAGCATTTT. Translation gives CASSISPRVQPQHF.

V gene TRBV10-3 combines with J gene TRBJ1-5; D not resolved. CDR3 length: 15 residues. Germline values: CDR1 ENHRY, CDR2 SYGVKD. Trimming shortened V by 0 bases and J by 2 bases, and 8 bases separated the two germline ends. The CDR3 loop is CAISESQYGNQPQHF. As DNA, the CDR3 is TGTGCCATCAGTGAGTCTCAGTACGGCAATCAGCCCCAGCATTTT.

The V call is TRBV27, the J call TRBJ1-1; D is perhaps TRBD1 (6 bases). CDR3 length: 14 residues. With 5 bases removed from V and 4 bases from J, the gap between germline ends came to 14 bases. The germline CDR1 and CDR2 sequences are MNHEY and SMNVEV (reference sequence). The CDR3 reads CASSTLSGATEAFF. The CDR3 nucleotides are TGTGCCAGCAGTACTCTGTCGGGGGCCACTGAAGCTTTCTTT.

This clone turned up a few times. This CDR3 is CASSPAAGGPYEQYF. CDR3 in DNA: TGTGCCAGCAGCCCTGCAGCGGGGGGACCCTACGAGCAGTACTTC. This rearrangement joins TRBV7-2 to TRBJ2-7; 9 bases line up with TRBD2. CDR3 length: 15 amino acids. The V gene end was trimmed by 5 bases and the J gene end by 2 bases; junction bases not matched to a gene: 7. Germline CDR1 reads SGHTA; CDR2 reads FQGNSA. The full variable domain, completed using reference TRBV7-2 and TRBJ2-7, is GAGVSQSPSNKVTEKGKDVELRCDPISGHTALYWYRQSLGQGLEFLIYFQGNSAPDKSGLPSDRFSAERTGGSVSTLTIQRTQQEDSAVYLCASSPAAGGPYEQYFGPGTRLTVT.